The rows below give T cell receptor beta chains drawn from one sample of a study of CD8 T cells in ankylosing spondylitis. TCRdb re-called the 5' RACE reads with MiXCR, one entry per CDR3 protein. The sample yields under 850,000 distinct CDR3 sequences, around a fifth seen once. Input material: blood, either unsorted or a sorted T cell fraction (not recorded which). Receptors were obtained from a male donor with ankylosing spondylitis. The CDR3 runs from the conserved cysteine through the conserved F or W.

TRBV12-3/TRBV12-4	TRBJ2-6	CASNQGYGANVLTF
TRBV25-1	TRBJ1-1	CASSEVSPRGVTEAFF
TRBV3-1	TRBJ2-7	CASGRGNSYEQYF
TRBV10-3	TRBJ2-1	CAISESGDAYNEQFF
TRBV7-9	TRBJ2-3	CASSLRYSRNTDTQYF
TRBV18	TRBJ1-5	CASSPGQLSNQPQHF
TRBV29-1	TRBJ1-3	CSAAPGGNTIYF
TRBV9	TRBJ2-1	CASSVGLASGSNEQFF
TRBV7-3	TRBJ2-1	CASSFTLAGGDEQFF
TRBV30	TRBJ1-5	CAWSVVGNQPQHF
TRBV20-1	TRBJ1-5	CSAGARRGYQPQHF
TRBV9	TRBJ1-1	CASPENTEAFF
TRBV4-3	TRBJ2-1	CASSQGLALINEQFF
TRBV29-1	TRBJ2-5	CSVVGMRETQYF
TRBV7-2	TRBJ2-5	CASSPGYVETQYF
TRBV6-5	TRBJ2-5	CASSYSTGFGRKTQYF
TRBV20-1	TRBJ1-5	CSARSQGAYNQPQHF
TRBV12-3/TRBV12-4	TRBJ2-3	CASEGVGTDTQYF
TRBV30	TRBJ2-5	CAWSAGGPVQETQYF
TRBV7-2	TRBJ2-6	CASSSTGYGANVLTF
TRBV7-9	TRBJ1-1	CASSARHPGQIF
TRBV20-1	TRBJ2-5	CSAHQGAGGPETQYF
TRBV12-3/TRBV12-4	TRBJ2-7	CASTYHEQYF
TRBV5-6	TRBJ2-5	CASGPGRDGQETQYF
TRBV15	TRBJ2-7	CATRDRDVGEQYF
TRBV28	TRBJ1-1	CASSSDPPEAFF
TRBV7-9	TRBJ1-4	CASSLGGQGEREKLFF
TRBV19	TRBJ2-7	CASSMGIASLSGQYF
TRBV20-1	TRBJ2-7	CSARDQASGRYEQYF
TRBV5-1	TRBJ2-5	CASSQGVEETQYF
TRBV5-6	TRBJ2-7	CALRDRGNSGSENEQYF
TRBV12-3/TRBV12-4	TRBJ2-1	CASSLWVGNEQFF
TRBV2	TRBJ2-3	CASSLQSGGWGDTQYF
TRBV27	TRBJ1-1	CASSWLRNTEAFF
TRBV27	TRBJ1-2	CASRPTTHGGYTF
TRBV12-3/TRBV12-4	TRBJ2-3	CASSPVGLAGGDTQYF
TRBV5-1	TRBJ2-1	CASSLSGGDSYNEQFF
TRBV7-9	TRBJ1-1	CASSLGGAARGTEAFF
TRBV12-3/TRBV12-4	TRBJ2-2	CASSTGATGELFF
TRBV12-3/TRBV12-4	TRBJ1-4	CASSLISGIGEKLFF
TRBV4-3	TRBJ2-1	CASSPGDVGEQFF
TRBV12-3/TRBV12-4	TRBJ1-6	CASSRFSVTGDNSPLHF
TRBV4-1	TRBJ1-1	CASSQVSSWTSSTEAFF
TRBV12-3/TRBV12-4	TRBJ2-3	CASSLARGTSTPSTDTQYF
TRBV5-1	TRBJ1-1	CASSPGQTGTEAFF
TRBV10-1	TRBJ2-3	CANQLGGTDTQYF
TRBV6-5	TRBJ2-7	CASSYSGTGTYEQYF
TRBV5-5	TRBJ2-1	CASSFLLPGLAGDNEQFF
TRBV12-3/TRBV12-4	TRBJ2-1	CASKPSAGTSGYNEQFF
TRBV2	TRBJ1-2	CASLVQPRWGYTF
TRBV5-1	TRBJ1-1	CASRSGGSMNTEAFF
TRBV7-9	TRBJ1-1	CASSLLDRAAFF
TRBV29-1	TRBJ1-4	CSVGHQINEKLFF
TRBV4-1	TRBJ2-7	CASSPLGTADSYEQYF
TRBV28	TRBJ2-1	CASSSPTGGGGNEQFF
TRBV12-3/TRBV12-4	TRBJ2-3	CASSPELVRTDTQYF